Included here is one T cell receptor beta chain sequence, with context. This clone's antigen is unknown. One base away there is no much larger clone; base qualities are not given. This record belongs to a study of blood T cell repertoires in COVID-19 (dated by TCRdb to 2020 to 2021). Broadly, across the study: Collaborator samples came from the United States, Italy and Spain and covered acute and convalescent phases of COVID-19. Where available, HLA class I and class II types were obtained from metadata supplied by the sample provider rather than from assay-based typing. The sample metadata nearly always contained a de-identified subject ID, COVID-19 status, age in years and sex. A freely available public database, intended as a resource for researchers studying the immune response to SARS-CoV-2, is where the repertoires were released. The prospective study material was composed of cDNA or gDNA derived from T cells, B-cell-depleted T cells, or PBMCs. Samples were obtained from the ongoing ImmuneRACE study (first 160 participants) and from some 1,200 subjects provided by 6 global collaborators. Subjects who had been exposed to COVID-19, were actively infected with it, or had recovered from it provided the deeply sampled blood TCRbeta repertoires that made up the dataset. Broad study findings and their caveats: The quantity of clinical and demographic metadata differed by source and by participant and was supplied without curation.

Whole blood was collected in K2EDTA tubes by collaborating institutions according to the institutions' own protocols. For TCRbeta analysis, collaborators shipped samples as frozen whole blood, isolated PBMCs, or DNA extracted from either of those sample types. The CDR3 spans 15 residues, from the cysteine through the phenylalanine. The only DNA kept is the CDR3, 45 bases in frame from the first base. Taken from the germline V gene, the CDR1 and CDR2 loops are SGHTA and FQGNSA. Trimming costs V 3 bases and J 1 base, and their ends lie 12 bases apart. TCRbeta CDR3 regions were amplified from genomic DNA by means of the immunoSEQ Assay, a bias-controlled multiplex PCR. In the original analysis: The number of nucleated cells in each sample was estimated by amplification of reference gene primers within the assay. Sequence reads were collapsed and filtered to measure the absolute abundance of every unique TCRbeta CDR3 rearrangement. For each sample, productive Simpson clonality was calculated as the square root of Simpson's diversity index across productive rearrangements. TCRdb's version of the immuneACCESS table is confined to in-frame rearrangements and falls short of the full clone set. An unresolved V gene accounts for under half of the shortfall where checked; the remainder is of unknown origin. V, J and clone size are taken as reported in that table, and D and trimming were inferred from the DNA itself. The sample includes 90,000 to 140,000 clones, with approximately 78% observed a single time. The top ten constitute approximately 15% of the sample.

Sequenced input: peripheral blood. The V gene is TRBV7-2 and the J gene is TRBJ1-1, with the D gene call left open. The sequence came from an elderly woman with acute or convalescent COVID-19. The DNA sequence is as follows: TGTGCCAGCAGCTTGAACCGCGGCCAGAACACTGAAGCTTTCTTT. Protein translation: CASSLNRGQNTEAFF.